The clone carrying this T cell receptor (beta chain) was detected ten times or more. Its specificity is unknown. The lymph nodes were axillary draining lymph nodes from breast cancer patients. The sample is drawn from a study of breast tumors, draining lymph nodes, adjacent tissues. Regarding the study as a whole: Luminal-like breast cancer showed significantly greater tumor-nontumor repertoire similarity than basal-like breast cancer did.

TCRdb recomputed calls from the multiplex PCR reads with MiXCR, one row per CDR3 protein. The sample yields tens of thousands of distinct CDR3 sequences, approximately 19% seen once. Trimming removed 4 bases at V and 11 bases at J, with 12 bases between. This CDR3 is 13 amino acids long. CDR1 is SGHTA and CDR2 is FQGTGA in the germline V gene. Sequenced: axillary lymph node tissue. The sequence derives from a female donor with breast cancer. Some clones in this sample may be carry-over from other donors' samples. The V gene is TRBV7-3, the J gene TRBJ1-6; D ambiguous. In nucleotides, the CDR3 is TGTGCCAGCAGCTCCGGACCTGCGGCACCCCTCCACTTT. Translation gives CASSSGPAAPLHF.